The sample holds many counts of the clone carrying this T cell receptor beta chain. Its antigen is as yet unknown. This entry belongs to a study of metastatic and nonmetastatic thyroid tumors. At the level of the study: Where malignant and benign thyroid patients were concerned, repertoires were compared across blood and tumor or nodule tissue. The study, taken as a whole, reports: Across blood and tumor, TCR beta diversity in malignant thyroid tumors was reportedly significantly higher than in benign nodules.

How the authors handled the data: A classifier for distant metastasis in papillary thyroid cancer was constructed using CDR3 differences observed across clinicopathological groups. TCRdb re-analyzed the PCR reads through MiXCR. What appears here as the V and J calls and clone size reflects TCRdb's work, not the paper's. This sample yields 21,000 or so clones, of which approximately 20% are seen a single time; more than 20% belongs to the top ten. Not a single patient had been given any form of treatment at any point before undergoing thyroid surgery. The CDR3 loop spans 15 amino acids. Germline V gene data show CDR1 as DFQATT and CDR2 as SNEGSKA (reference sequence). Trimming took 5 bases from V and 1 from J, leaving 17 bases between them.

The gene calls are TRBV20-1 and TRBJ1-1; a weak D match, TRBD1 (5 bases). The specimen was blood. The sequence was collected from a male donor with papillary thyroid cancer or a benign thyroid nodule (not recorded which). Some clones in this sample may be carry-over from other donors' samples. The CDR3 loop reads CSAGDSWGGNTEAFF. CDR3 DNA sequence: TGCAGTGCTGGGGACTCCTGGGGGGGGAACACTGAAGCTTTCTTT.